Shown below are 25 T cell receptor beta chains from a single sample sequenced in a study of Graves' ophthalmopathy and Graves' hyperthyroidism. The authors amplified TCR beta CDR3 regions, and they did so from RNA transcripts for repertoire sequencing. HTBI primers primed a first-round RT-PCR, and a second-round multiplex PCR followed. TCRdb fed the multiplex PCR reads into MiXCR, producing one record per CDR3 protein. The sample includes 500,000 to 800,000 distinct CDR3 sequences, about two fifths of them seen just once. Sequenced: peripheral blood. The receptor source for this set is an adult man with Graves' ophthalmopathy.

Many counts were recorded for this clonotype. The rearrangement links TRBV12-3 or TRBV12-4 to TRBJ1-2; tentative D call: TRBD1 (5 bases). V dropped 4 bases and J dropped 7 bases, with 16 bases sitting between them. The CDR3 totals 14 residues. The CDR3 loop is CASSWHGTASGYTF. As DNA, the CDR3 is TGTGCCAGCAGTTGGCACGGGACGGCGAGTGGCTACACCTTC.

This clonotype was picked up a small number of times. This chain's CDR3 is CASSVRRGGGYTF. In nucleotides, the CDR3 is TGTGCCAGCAGCGTGCGCCGGGGGGGCGGCTACACCTTC. V gene TRBV5-6 combines with J gene TRBJ1-2; possibly TRBD1 for D (6 bases). The germline gives CDR1 SGHDT, CDR2 YYEEEE. The CDR3 totals 13 residues. Trimming took off 4 bases at V and 8 bases at J, with 15 bases between the two ends. Variable domain in full (rest from reference TRBV5-6 and TRBJ1-2): DAGVTQSPTHLIKTRGQQVTLRCSPKSGHDTVSWYQQALGQGPQFIFQYYEEEERQRGNFPDRFSGHQFPNYSSELNVNALLLGDSALYLCASSVRRGGGYTFGSGTRLTVV.

The rearrangement uses TRBV2 and TRBJ2-7, with D tentatively TRBD1 or TRBD2 (5 bases each). CDR1 and CDR2 (germline): SNHLY, FYNNEI. V was trimmed by 6 bases and J by 4 bases, leaving 13 bases between them. This CDR3 has 13 amino acids. The CDR3 DNA is TGTGCCAGCAGACCAGGGACGACTTACGAGCAGTACTTC. This codes for CASRPGTTYEQYF.

Concerning this clonotype itself: A read error may be the cause here, since a much bigger clone is one base away. CDR3 loop: CASSFNREETLYF. DNA for the CDR3: TGTGCCAGCAGTTTCAATAGGGAAGAGACCCTGTACTTC. This chain links TRBV12-3 or TRBV12-4 with TRBJ2-5; D uncertain. The CDR3 has 13 amino acids.

This clonotype was recorded at least ten times. V and J are TRBV5-5 and TRBJ1-3; D is undetermined. Trimming took off 2 bases at V and 4 bases at J, with 10 bases between the two ends. Germline V CDR1 and CDR2: SGHKS, YYEKEE (reference sequence). The CDR3 is made up of 14 amino acids. CDR3 region: CASSFRQPGNTIYF. In DNA, the CDR3 is TGTGCCAGCAGCTTTCGTCAGCCAGGAAACACCATATATTTT.

This clonotype was found many times. The gene calls are TRBV7-9 and TRBJ1-1; D not resolved. CDR1 is SEHNR and CDR2 is FQNEAQ in the germline V gene (reference sequence). Trimming shortened V by 6 bases and J by 14 bases, and 25 bases separated the two germline ends. The CDR3 extends over 14 amino acids. CDR3 residues: CASSPTGLITIPFF. The CDR3 DNA sequence: TGTGCCAGCAGTCCGACCGGGCTCATAACAATTCCCTTCTTT. The variable domain in full, completed from reference TRBV7-9 and TRBJ1-1, reads DTGVSQNPRHKITKRGQNVTFRCDPISEHNRLYWYRQTLGQGPEFLTYFQNEAQLEKSRLLSDRFSAERPKGSFSTLEIQRTEQGDSAMYLCASSPTGLITIPFFGQGTRLTVV.

As concerns this clonotype: Germline is not matched at one junction end, which may reflect a read error. This chain uses TRBV7-2 with TRBJ1-1; TRBD1 might be the D (5 bases). CDR3 length: 15 amino acids. Germline CDR1 SGHTA, CDR2 FQGNSA. Written as DNA, the CDR3 is TGTGCCAGCAGCTTACGGTCCGAGACACCTGCGGAGGGGAACTTT. This translates into CASSLRSETPAEGNF. Supplemented by reference TRBV7-2 and TRBJ1-1, the full variable domain reads GAGVSQSPSNKVTEKGKDVELRCDPISGHTALYWYRQSLGQGLEFLIYFQGNSAPDKSGLPSDRFSAERTGGSVSTLTIQRTQQEDSAVYLCASSLRSETPAEGNFGQGTRLTVV.

This clonotype was seen at least ten times. The chain has TRBV7-9 and TRBJ2-7; the D is unclear. The V gene lost 7 bases and the J gene lost 0 bases, with 10 bases spanning the gap. There are 13 residues in the CDR3. CDR1 is SEHNR and CDR2 is FQNEAQ in the germline V gene (reference sequence). CDR3 sequence (DNA): TGTGCCAGCACCCGTGACCTCTCCTACGAGCAGTACTTC. This codes for CASTRDLSYEQYF.

This clonotype was seen at least ten times. The chain is built from TRBV5-6 and TRBJ1-3; D is ambiguous. V lost 1 base, J lost 0 bases, and 5 bases lay in between. CDR1 and CDR2 from the germline V gene are SGHDT and YYEEEE. The length of the CDR3 is 14 residues. The CDR3 DNA sequence: TGTGCCAGCAGCTTGTACCGCTCTGGAAACACCATATATTTT. Its translation is CASSLYRSGNTIYF.

The V call is TRBV20-1, the J call TRBJ1-5; 8 bases are a match to TRBD1. The ends lost 4 bases at V and 11 bases at J; junction bases unmatched: 10. In germline, CDR1 is DFQATT, CDR2 SNEGSKA (reference sequence). The CDR3 is 13 amino acids. The CDR3 reads CSAMVQGVETQHF. The CDR3 DNA reads as TGCAGTGCTATGGTACAGGGGGTAGAGACCCAGCATTTT.

This clonotype was observed a handful of times. This sequence joins TRBV29-1 and TRBJ1-3; possibly TRBD1 for D (6 bases). The V gene lost 1 base and the J gene lost 5 bases, with 9 bases spanning the gap. This CDR3 has 13 amino acids. The germline V gene encodes CDR1 SQVTM and CDR2 ANQGSEA. The CDR3 DNA sequence: TGCAGCGTTGAAGCACAGGGACGAAACACCATATATTTT. Its protein is CSVEAQGRNTIYF.

This sequence joins TRBV29-1 and TRBJ2-5; possibly TRBD1 for D (6 bases). Germline V gene sequence: CDR1 SQVTM, CDR2 ANQGSEA. The CDR3 has 12 amino acids. V was trimmed by 5 bases and J by 2 bases, leaving 9 bases between them. The CDR3 DNA is TGCAGCGTTACAGGGCGTCAAGAGACCCAGTACTTC. Residues: CSVTGRQETQYF.

This clonotype was found many times. The rearrangement links TRBV29-1 to TRBJ2-7; D possibly corresponds to TRBD2 (6 bases). The CDR3 sequence is 12 residues long. Germline assignment: CDR1 SQVTM and CDR2 ANQGSEA. Between the trimmed V and J ends, which lost 4 bases and 3 bases, there was a span of 10 bases. CDR3 region: CSVVAGNYEQYF. The CDR3 DNA reads as TGCAGCGTTGTTGCGGGGAACTACGAGCAGTACTTC.

This clonotype has just one count. One end of the junction does not line up with germline, which may come from a read error. The chain uses TRBV10-3 and TRBJ1-2, with D unclear. The CDR3 contains 11 residues. From germline, CDR1 is ENHRY and CDR2 SYGVKD. CDR3 sequence (DNA): TGTGCCATCAAGGGCAACTATGGCCACACCTTC. This translates into CAIKGNYGHTF.

The chain employs TRBV2 and TRBJ1-5; TRBD1 might be the D (6 bases). Germline V lookup: CDR1 SNHLY, CDR2 FYNNEI. The length of the CDR3 is 17 residues. V shed 6 bases and J shed 2 bases, with 20 bases lying between them. CDR3 sequence reads: CASRWTSGGEGNQPQHF. CDR3 nucleotides: TGTGCCAGCAGATGGACTAGCGGGGGCGAGGGCAATCAGCCCCAGCATTTT.

This clonotype was picked up many times. The chain joins TRBV20-1 to TRBJ1-1, with D maybe TRBD1 (5 bases). Germline-derived CDR1 and CDR2 are DFQATT and SNEGSKA (reference sequence). The CDR3 is 13 amino acids. V was cut by 7 bases and J by 2 bases, with 14 bases left in between. As DNA, the CDR3 is TGCAGTGTTTATGGGGGAGGAAACACTGAAGCTTTCTTT. It yields the protein CSVYGGGNTEAFF.

This clonotype was seen ten or more times. V and J are TRBV10-3 and TRBJ2-2; tentatively, D is TRBD1 or TRBD2 (5 bases each). CDR1 ENHRY and CDR2 SYGVKD come from the germline V gene. The CDR3 loop spans 15 amino acids. V was shortened by 6 bases and J by 5 bases, with 16 bases between the two germline ends. The CDR3 DNA is TGTGCCATCAGCAGCCGGGGCGAGTCAACCGGGGAGCTGTTTTTT. This encodes CAISSRGESTGELFF.

This clonotype was observed many times. The chain combines TRBV9 with TRBJ1-6; D might be TRBD1 (5 bases). Germline assignment: CDR1 SGDLS and CDR2 YYNGEE. The CDR3 covers 14 residues. With 3 bases removed from V and 9 bases from J, the gap between germline ends came to 13 bases. CDR3 in amino acids: CASSADSAVSPLHF. In DNA form, the CDR3 reads TGTGCCAGCAGCGCAGACAGCGCGGTTTCACCCCTCCACTTT.

For this clonotype: It is likely a read error, because the conserved phenylalanine at the end of the CDR3 is missing. No DNA is shown, since the ends of the CDR3 on it are uncertain; the CDR3 is the one TCRdb lists. The rearrangement joins TRBV9 to TRBJ2-7; TRBD1 is the table's D call, not checked against the DNA. The length of the CDR3 is 8 amino acids, counting both ends. Germline assignment: CDR1 SGDLS and CDR2 YYNGEE. The chain's CDR3 is CASSVGLS.

As to this clonotype: A single base separates this from a much larger clone, so it may be a read error. This chain links TRBV7-2 with TRBJ2-7; TRBD2 aligns across 7 bases. The CDR3 consists of 15 residues. CDR1 SGHTA and CDR2 FQGNSA come from the germline V gene. V lost 2 bases, J lost 1 base, and 5 bases stayed unmatched. The chain's CDR3 is CTSSLRTRVSYEQYF. In DNA form, the CDR3 reads TGTACCAGCAGCTTAAGGACTAGGGTGTCCTACGAGCAGTACTTC.

The V call is TRBV7-2, the J call TRBJ2-7; 11 bases are shared with TRBD2. The end of the DNA fits TRBJ2-5 better, so the J call may be wrong. The CDR3 is 18 amino acids. Germline CDR1 SGHTA, CDR2 FQGNSA. CDR3 DNA: TGTGCCAGCAGCGAACCTACTAGCGGGAGTGGGGGCTCGGGGACCCAGTACTTC. The encoded protein is CASSEPTSGSGGSGTQYF.

This rearrangement joins TRBV13 to TRBJ2-1; a weak D match, TRBD2 (5 bases). Per germline, CDR1 PRHDT and CDR2 FYEKMQ (reference sequence). V shed 2 bases and J shed 0 bases, with 8 bases lying between them. The CDR3 is made up of 15 amino acids. The CDR3 DNA reads TGTGCCAGCAGCTTATTCGGAGGCTCCTACAATGAGCAGTTCTTC. It encodes CASSLFGGSYNEQFF. Drawing the rest from reference TRBV13 and TRBJ2-1, the complete variable domain is AAGVIQSPRHLIKEKRETATLKCYPIPRHDTVYWYQQGPGQDPQFLISFYEKMQSDKGSIPDRFSAQQFSDYHSELNMSSLELGDSALYFCASSLFGGSYNEQFFGPGTRLTVL.

This clonotype was seen ten or more times. The V and J genes are TRBV2 and TRBJ1-2, with D possibly TRBD1 on 5 matching bases. V lost 3 bases and J lost 2, with 7 bases in between. Germline V gene sequence: CDR1 SNHLY, CDR2 FYNNEI. The CDR3 extends over 13 amino acids. The CDR3 DNA follows: TGTGCCAGCAGTGAGGGGCAAAACTATGGCTACACCTTC. Its translation is CASSEGQNYGYTF.

This clonotype was counted once. The chain joins TRBV25-1 to TRBJ1-2; 10 positions match TRBD1. This CDR3 contains 16 residues. Unmatched junction bases numbered 9, after V lost 4 bases and J lost 4 bases. Germline CDR1 reads MGHDK; CDR2 reads SYGVNS. Written as DNA, the CDR3 is TGTGCCAGCAGTGCTATAGGACAGGGGGAAATCTATGGCTACACCTTC. Translation: CASSAIGQGEIYGYTF.

V and J are TRBV7-9 and TRBJ1-2; 7 nucleotides match TRBD1. The CDR3 runs to 13 residues. J lost 7 bases, V lost 2 bases, and 4 bases had no gene match. The germline CDR1 and CDR2 sequences are SEHNR and FQNEAQ (reference sequence). The CDR3 region has the DNA TGTGCCAGCAGCTTACGACAGGGAAGTGGCTACACCTTC. Its protein is CASSLRQGSGYTF.